One sample yielded the 20 T cell receptor beta chains listed below, sequenced in a study of cytomegalovirus exposure and HLA in healthy donors. The protocol was immunoSEQ multiplex PCR, while the TCRdb copy is restricted to in-frame clones and leaves out a portion. This repertoire shows fewer than 400,000 clones, 70% to 90% found once; its top ten account for around 0.88%. The sample taken for sequencing was PBMCs. The source is a man aged 25-40 years in good health and CMV-seronegative.

The chain joins TRBV18 to TRBJ1-1; 7 nucleotides match TRBD1. The CDR3 extends over 15 amino acids. CDR1 is KGHSH, CDR2 LQKENI, per germline. The trim removed 2 bases at V and 11 bases at J, leaving 14 bases unmatched. CDR3 in amino acids: CASSPKPDRVLDAFF. Written as DNA, the CDR3 is TGTGCCAGCTCACCAAAACCCGACAGGGTTCTTGATGCTTTCTTT.

The V and J genes are TRBV7-8 and TRBJ1-6, with 10 bases fitting TRBD1. The CDR3 has 14 amino acids. Germline lookup yields CDR1 SGHVS and CDR2 FQNEAQ. V shed 3 bases and J 8 bases; nucleotides not matched to a gene: 1. CDR3 DNA sequence: TGTGCCAGCAGCTTCGGGACAGGGGATTCACCCCTCCACTTT. Translated: CASSFGTGDSPLHF.

The rearrangement joins TRBV7-9 to TRBJ2-7, with 9 bases aligning to TRBD1. This CDR3 is 16 amino acids long. Germline trimming cut 1 base from V and 2 bases from J; bases unmatched to any gene: 6. Germline assignment: CDR1 SEHNR and CDR2 FQNEAQ (reference sequence). As DNA, the CDR3 is TGTGCCAGCAGCTTAGGTACAGGGGGCGAGACCTACGAGCAGTACTTC. Amino acid sequence: CASSLGTGGETYEQYF.

V gene TRBV27 combines with J gene TRBJ2-1; 15 nucleotides line up with TRBD2. Germline V gene sequence: CDR1 MNHEY, CDR2 SMNVEV (reference sequence). This CDR3 is 16 amino acids long. V trimming: 4 bases; J trimming: 5 bases; junction bases outside the gene matches: 3. The CDR3 nucleotides read TGTGCCAGCAGTTACTGGACTAGCGGGGGGGACAATGAGCAGTTCTTC. Its protein product is CASSYWTSGGDNEQFF.

V is TRBV2 and J is TRBJ1-2; D perhaps matches TRBD1 (5 bases). V was clipped by 4 bases and J by 4 bases, with 16 bases between them. Germline V CDR1 and CDR2: SNHLY, FYNNEI. The CDR3 extends over 15 amino acids. The CDR3 loop reads CASSVSQENVYGYTF. The CDR3 DNA reads TGTGCCAGCAGTGTGTCACAGGAGAACGTCTATGGCTACACCTTC.

The J gene is TRBJ2-1, the V gene TRBV18, with unresolved D. From germline, CDR1 is KGHSH and CDR2 LQKENI. The V and J ends lost 0 bases and 7 bases respectively, with 7 bases between them. The CDR3 covers 13 residues. The CDR3 reads CASSPPAVNEQFF. CDR3 bases: TGTGCCAGCTCACCACCGGCGGTAAATGAGCAGTTCTTC.

The CDR3 region is CASSQDGGKNNQPQHF. For the CDR3, the DNA is TGCGCCAGCAGCCAAGACGGGGGTAAGAACAATCAGCCCCAGCATTTT. The rearrangement links TRBV4-1 to TRBJ1-5, with TRBD1 as a possible D gene (5 bases). This CDR3 spans 16 amino acids. Trimming shortened V by 0 bases and J by 3 bases, and 12 bases separated the two germline ends. Per the germline V gene, CDR1 is MGHRA and CDR2 is YSYEKL.

This rearrangement joins TRBV6-6 to TRBJ1-2, with 9 nucleotides matching TRBD1. In germline, CDR1 is MNHNY, CDR2 SVGAGI (reference sequence). Trimming cost V 10 bases and J 0 bases; bases outside gene matches: 9. This CDR3 contains 15 residues. The CDR3 DNA reads as TGTGCCATCCGAGCCACAGGGGGCTCTAACTATGGCTACACCTTC. Amino acid sequence: CAIRATGGSNYGYTF.

The rearrangement joins TRBV6-1 to TRBJ1-1; possible D gene TRBD1, 6 bases. Germline CDR1 reads MNHNS; CDR2 reads SASEGT. The CDR3 has 15 amino acids. Trimming stripped 4 bases from V and 0 bases from J, with 12 bases between. The CDR3 coding sequence is TGTGCCAGCAGTGGAGAAAGGACAGTGAACACTGAAGCTTTCTTT. Encoded protein: CASSGERTVNTEAFF.

As to this clone: Relative to the germline gene, one junction end is altered; a read error may explain this. V is TRBV25-1 and J is TRBJ1-4, with D possibly matching TRBD1 (6 bases). Germline V gene lookup returns CDR1 MGHDK and CDR2 SYGVNS. CDR3 size: 16 residues. CDR3 DNA: TGTGCCAGCAGTGTTACGACAGGTTCAACTAACGAAAAACTGTTTTTT. Amino acids: CASSVTTGSTNEKLFF. Full variable domain (missing parts from reference TRBV25-1 and TRBJ1-4): EADIYQTPRYLVIGTGKKITLECSQTMGHDKMYWYQQDPGMELHLIHYSYGVNSTEKGDLSSESTVSRIRTEHFPLTLESARPSHTSQYLCASSVTTGSTNEKLFFGSGTQLSVL.

The V and J genes are TRBV5-4 and TRBJ2-1; 12 bases line up with TRBD2. V gave up 4 bases and J gave up 5 bases; unmatched junction bases: 7. Germline CDR1 and CDR2: SGHNT and YYREEE (reference sequence). The CDR3 is 16 amino acids. CDR3 sequence (DNA): TGTGCCAGCAGCCCCCGACTAGCGGGGGACAACAATGAGCAGTTCTTC. Translating it yields CASSPRLAGDNNEQFF.

V gene TRBV19 combines with J gene TRBJ1-1; maybe TRBD1 (6 bases). CDR3 length: 13 amino acids. Germline lookup yields CDR1 LNHDA and CDR2 SQIVND (reference sequence). The V and J ends lost 4 bases and 10 bases respectively, with 16 bases between them. The DNA for the CDR3 is TGTGCCAGTAGTACCCCGGTACCAGGGGTAGCTTTCTTT. Translated: CASSTPVPGVAFF. Filled out from reference TRBV19 and TRBJ1-1, the complete variable domain reads DGGITQSPKYLFRKEGQNVTLSCEQNLNHDAMYWYRQDPGQGLRLIYYSQIVNDFQKGDIAEGYSVSREKKESFPLTVTSAQKNPTAFYLCASSTPVPGVAFFGQGTRLTVV.

The chain joins TRBV6-1 to TRBJ2-7; 7 bases are shared with TRBD1. The CDR3 spans 16 residues. Trimming at V came to 3 bases and at J to 0 bases, leaving 8 bases not matched to a gene. Looked up from germline, CDR1 is MNHNS and CDR2 is SASEGT. CDR3 DNA: TGTGCCAGCAGTGAGACGGACAGGTCGAGCTCCTACGAGCAGTACTTC. This codes for CASSETDRSSSYEQYF.

This clone was recorded many times. The rearrangement joins TRBV15 to TRBJ2-7; the D is unclear. Germline values: CDR1 LNHNV, CDR2 YYDKDF (reference sequence). V lost 0 bases, J lost 3 bases, and 9 bases lay in between. The CDR3 contains 14 residues. The CDR3 region has the DNA TGTGCCACCAGCAGAGATCTACGGGTCTACGAGCAGTACTTC. Its translation: CATSRDLRVYEQYF.

The chain uses TRBV21-1 and TRBJ2-7; TRBD2, the table's D call, was not compared with the DNA. TRBV21-1 is noted as a pseudogene. This CDR3 spans 19 amino acids. The CDR3 reads CASSKELTSGGTISYEQYF. The CDR3 DNA follows: TGTGCCAGCAGCAAAGAGTTAACTAGCGGGGGGACTATTTCCTACGAGCAGTACTTC.

The gene calls are TRBV7-2 and TRBJ1-2; D gene ambiguous. The V and J ends lost 0 bases and 1 base respectively, with 6 bases between them. Germline CDR1 and CDR2: SGHTA and FQGNSA. CDR3 length: 14 amino acids. CDR3: CASSLAGSNYGYTF. CDR3 in DNA: TGTGCCAGCAGCTTAGCGGGGAGTAACTATGGCTACACCTTC.

V gene TRBV5-4 combines with J gene TRBJ1-1, with D unclear. CDR3 length: 15 residues. From germline, CDR1 is SGHNT and CDR2 YYREEE (reference sequence). Trimming took off 0 bases at V and 4 bases at J, with 13 bases between the two ends. The DNA of the CDR3 is TGTGCCAGCAGCTTGGCCTCCTCACCCGGCACTGAAGCTTTCTTT. It yields the protein CASSLASSPGTEAFF.

The chain employs TRBV6-5 and TRBJ1-3; the D gene is possibly TRBD1 (6 bases). V shed 5 bases and J shed 2 bases, with 13 bases lying between them. Per germline, CDR1 MNHEY and CDR2 SVGAGI. The CDR3 sequence is 15 residues long. The CDR3 sequence is CASSGGGRPGNTIYF. CDR3 sequence (DNA): TGTGCCAGCAGTGGCGGGGGGCGTCCTGGAAACACCATATATTTT.

This sequence joins TRBV9 and TRBJ1-4; TRBD1 agrees at 7 bases. V was clipped by 0 bases and J by 0 bases; unmatched bases: 2. The CDR3 is 16 amino acids. The V gene's germline CDR1 is SGDLS and CDR2 YYNGEE. In DNA form, the CDR3 reads TGTGCCAGCAGCGTAGGGCAGGGGGCAACTAATGAAAAACTGTTTTTT. Residues: CASSVGQGATNEKLFF. Drawing the rest from reference TRBV9 and TRBJ1-4, the complete variable domain is DSGVTQTPKHLITATGQRVTLRCSPRSGDLSVYWYQQSLDQGLQFLIQYYNGEERAKGNILERFSAQQFPDLHSELNLSSLELGDSALYFCASSVGQGATNEKLFFGSGTQLSVL.

This clone has only one observation. V and J are TRBV19 and TRBJ2-7, with a weak D call TRBD1 (6 bases). The CDR3 loop spans 14 amino acids. The germline V and J ends were trimmed by 2 bases and 3 bases, with 11 bases remaining between them. The germline CDR1 and CDR2 sequences are LNHDA and SQIVND (reference sequence). CDR3 nucleotide sequence: TGTGCCAGTAGTATACAGGGGACGGACTACGAGCAGTACTTC. Residues: CASSIQGTDYEQYF. The variable domain in full, with the rest retrieved from reference TRBV19 and TRBJ2-7, is DGGITQSPKYLFRKEGQNVTLSCEQNLNHDAMYWYRQDPGQGLRLIYYSQIVNDFQKGDIAEGYSVSREKKESFPLTVTSAQKNPTAFYLCASSIQGTDYEQYFGPGTRLTVT.